This T cell receptor beta chain was identified during a study of cytomegalovirus exposure and HLA in healthy donors. Study-wide points: For most TCR beta V segments, an earlier analysis put the productive rate at about 90% or about 30% of the time.

To note about this clone: The antigen remains unidentified.

In the PCR, 60 Vbeta and 13 Jbeta primers were used. Repertoires were generated with immunoSEQ multiplex PCR, while TCRdb's copy carries only in-frame clones and drops some. The profile shows 200,000 to 250,000 clones, around 78% of them singletons. The clonotype originates from a boy younger than 18 in good health and CMV-seronegative. Specimen: PBMCs.

In nucleotides, the CDR3 is TGTGCCAGCAGCTTGGCCGGTGTGACAGGCCCCACAGATACGCAGTATTTT. Its translation: CASSLAGVTGPTDTQYF. The V gene is TRBV5-6, the J gene TRBJ2-3, with D tentatively TRBD1 (6 bases). The germline gives CDR1 SGHDT, CDR2 YYEEEE. Between the trimmed V and J ends, which lost 0 bases and 2 bases, there was a span of 16 bases. This CDR3 has 17 amino acids.